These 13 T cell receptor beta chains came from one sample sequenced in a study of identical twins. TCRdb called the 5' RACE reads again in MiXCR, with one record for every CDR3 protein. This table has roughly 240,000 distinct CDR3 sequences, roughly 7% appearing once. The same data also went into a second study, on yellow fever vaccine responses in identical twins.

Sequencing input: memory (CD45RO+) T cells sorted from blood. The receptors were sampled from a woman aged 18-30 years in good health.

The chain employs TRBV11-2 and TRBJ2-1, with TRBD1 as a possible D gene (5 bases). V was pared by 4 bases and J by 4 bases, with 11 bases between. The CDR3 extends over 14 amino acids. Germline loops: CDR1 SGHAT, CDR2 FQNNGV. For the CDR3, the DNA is TGTGCCAGCAGCTCGAAGACAGTTTACAATGAGCAGTTCTTC. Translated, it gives CASSSKTVYNEQFF.

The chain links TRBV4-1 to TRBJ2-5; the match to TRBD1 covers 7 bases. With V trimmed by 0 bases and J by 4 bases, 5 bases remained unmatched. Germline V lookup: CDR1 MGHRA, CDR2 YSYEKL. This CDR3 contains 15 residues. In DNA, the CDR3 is TGCGCCAGCAGCCAAGAAGCAAGGGGGCCAGAGACCCAGTACTTC. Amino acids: CASSQEARGPETQYF.

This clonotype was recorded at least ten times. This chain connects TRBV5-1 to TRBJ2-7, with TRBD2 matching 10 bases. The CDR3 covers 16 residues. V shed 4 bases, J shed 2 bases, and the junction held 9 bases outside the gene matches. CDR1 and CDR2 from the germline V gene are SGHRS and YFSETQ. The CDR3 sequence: CASSNLGLAEAYEQYF. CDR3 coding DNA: TGCGCCAGCAGCAACCTAGGACTAGCGGAGGCCTACGAGCAGTACTTC.

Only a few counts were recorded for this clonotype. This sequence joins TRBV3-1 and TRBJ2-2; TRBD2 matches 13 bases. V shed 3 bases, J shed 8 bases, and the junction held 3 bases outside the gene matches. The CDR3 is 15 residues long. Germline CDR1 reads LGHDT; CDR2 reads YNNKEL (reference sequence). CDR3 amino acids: CASSHTSGGAGELFF. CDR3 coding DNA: TGTGCCAGCAGCCACACTAGCGGGGGGGCTGGGGAGCTGTTTTTT.

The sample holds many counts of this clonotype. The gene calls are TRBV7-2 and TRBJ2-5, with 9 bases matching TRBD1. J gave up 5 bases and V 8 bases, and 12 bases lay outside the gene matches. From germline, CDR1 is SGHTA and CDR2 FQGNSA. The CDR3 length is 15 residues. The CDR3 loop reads CASGKQGAPVETQYF. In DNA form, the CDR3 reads TGTGCCAGCGGTAAACAGGGGGCGCCCGTTGAGACCCAGTACTTC.

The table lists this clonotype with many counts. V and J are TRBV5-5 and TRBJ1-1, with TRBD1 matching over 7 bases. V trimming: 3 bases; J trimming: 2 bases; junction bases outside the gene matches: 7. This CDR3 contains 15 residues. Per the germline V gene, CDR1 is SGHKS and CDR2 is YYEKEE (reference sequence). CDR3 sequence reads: CASSYTGATNTEAFF. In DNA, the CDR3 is TGTGCCAGCAGCTACACAGGGGCTACAAACACTGAAGCTTTCTTT.

The DNA of the CDR3 is TGTGCCAGCACTCTTGGGTCCGGGCCGTACAATGAGCAGTTCTTC. Translation: CASTLGSGPYNEQFF. The V call is TRBV27, the J call TRBJ2-1; D uncertain. Germline lookup yields CDR1 MNHEY and CDR2 SMNVEV (reference sequence). The CDR3 extends over 15 amino acids. Trimming cost V 7 bases and J 4 bases, with 17 bases left between them.

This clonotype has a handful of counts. DNA for the CDR3: TGTGCCAGCACCTACGAGTTGATGACTGAAGCTTTCTTT. This gives the protein CASTYELMTEAFF. The chain couples TRBV12-3 or TRBV12-4 to TRBJ1-1; D gene unclear. This CDR3 region has 13 residues. V lost 7 bases to trimming and J lost 5 bases, with 14 bases between them.

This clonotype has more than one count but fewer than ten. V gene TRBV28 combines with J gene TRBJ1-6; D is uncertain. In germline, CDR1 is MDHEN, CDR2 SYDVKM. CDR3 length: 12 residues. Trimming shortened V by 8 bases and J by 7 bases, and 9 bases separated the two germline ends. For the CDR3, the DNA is TGTGCCAGCGGCACTGGGAATTCACCCCTCCACTTT. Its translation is CASGTGNSPLHF.

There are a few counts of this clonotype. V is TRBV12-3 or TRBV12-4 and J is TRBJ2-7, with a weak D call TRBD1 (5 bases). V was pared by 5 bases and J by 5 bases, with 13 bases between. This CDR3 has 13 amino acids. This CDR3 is CASSRQGIDEQYF. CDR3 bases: TGTGCCAGCAGTCGGCAGGGCATAGACGAGCAGTACTTC.

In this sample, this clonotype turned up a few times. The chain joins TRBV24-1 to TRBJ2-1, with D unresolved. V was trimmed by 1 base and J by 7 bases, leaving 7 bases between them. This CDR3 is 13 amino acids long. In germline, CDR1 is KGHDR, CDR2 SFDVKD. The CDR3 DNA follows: TGTGCCACCAGTGATTTTGTAACTAATGAGCAGTTCTTC. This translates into CATSDFVTNEQFF.

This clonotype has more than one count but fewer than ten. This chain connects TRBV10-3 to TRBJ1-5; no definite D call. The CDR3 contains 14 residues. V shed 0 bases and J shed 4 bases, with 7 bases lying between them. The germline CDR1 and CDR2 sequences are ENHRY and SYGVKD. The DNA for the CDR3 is TGTGCCATCAGTGAGTCAGGGTCTAATCAGCCCCAGCATTTT. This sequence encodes CAISESGSNQPQHF.

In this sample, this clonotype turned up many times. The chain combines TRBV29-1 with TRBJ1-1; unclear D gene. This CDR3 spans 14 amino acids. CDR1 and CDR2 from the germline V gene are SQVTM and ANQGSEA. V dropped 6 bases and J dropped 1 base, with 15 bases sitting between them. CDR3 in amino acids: CSVGYGAANTEAFF. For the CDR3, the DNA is TGCAGCGTCGGGTACGGCGCGGCGAACACTGAAGCTTTCTTT.